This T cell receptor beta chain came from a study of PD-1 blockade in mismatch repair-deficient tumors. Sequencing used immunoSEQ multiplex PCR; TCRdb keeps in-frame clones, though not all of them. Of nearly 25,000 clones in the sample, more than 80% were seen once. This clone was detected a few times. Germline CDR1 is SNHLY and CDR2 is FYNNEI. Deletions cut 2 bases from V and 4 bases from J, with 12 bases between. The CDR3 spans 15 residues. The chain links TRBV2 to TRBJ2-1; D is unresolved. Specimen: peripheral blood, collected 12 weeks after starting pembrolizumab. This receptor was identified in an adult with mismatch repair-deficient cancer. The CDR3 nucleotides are TGTGCCAGCAGTGAACCGTACGCCACATACAATGAGCAGTTCTTC. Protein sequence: CASSEPYATYNEQFF.